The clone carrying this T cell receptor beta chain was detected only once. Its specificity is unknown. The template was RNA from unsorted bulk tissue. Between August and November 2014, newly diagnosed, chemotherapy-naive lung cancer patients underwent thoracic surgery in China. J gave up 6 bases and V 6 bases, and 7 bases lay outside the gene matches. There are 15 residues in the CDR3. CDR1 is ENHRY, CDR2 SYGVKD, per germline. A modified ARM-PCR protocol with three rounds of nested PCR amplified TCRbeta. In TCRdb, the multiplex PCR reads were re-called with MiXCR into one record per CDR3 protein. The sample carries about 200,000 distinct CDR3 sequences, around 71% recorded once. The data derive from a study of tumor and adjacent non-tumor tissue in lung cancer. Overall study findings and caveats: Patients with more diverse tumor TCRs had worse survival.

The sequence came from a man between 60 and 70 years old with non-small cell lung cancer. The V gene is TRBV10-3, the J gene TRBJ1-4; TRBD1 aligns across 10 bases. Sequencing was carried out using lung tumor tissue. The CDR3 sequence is CAIRDPGTGDEKLFF. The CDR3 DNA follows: TGTGCCATCAGGGACCCCGGGACAGGGGATGAAAAACTGTTTTTT.